Listed below are T cell receptor beta chains from one sample, sequenced in a study of blood T cell repertoires in COVID-19. Some clones are missing from TCRdb's copy, which holds only in-frame ones; the method was immunoSEQ multiplex PCR. Of roughly 410,000 clones listed, roughly 90% are singletons. Sequencing was performed on peripheral blood. The receptors derive from a woman aged 40-49 years with COVID-19, enrolled during active disease. Both conserved end residues are part of each CDR3. D genes are given only for firm matches.

j_call d_call v_call cdr3_aa cdr3_nt
TRBJ2-7 TRBD2 TRBV6-2/TRBV6-3 CASSYPSAGTTYEQYF TGTGCCAGCAGTTACCCCTCCGCCGGGACTACCTACGAGCAGTACTTC
TRBJ1-5 - TRBV12-3/TRBV12-4 CASSSVGDQPQHF TGTGCCAGCAGCTCCGTAGGGGATCAGCCCCAGCATTTT
TRBJ1-1 - TRBV10-3 CAISARQRNTEAFF TGTGCCATCAGTGCCCGACAGAGGAACACTGAAGCTTTCTTT
TRBJ2-1 TRBD2 TRBV24-1 CATILGVAGGGDADNEQFF TGTGCCACCATCCTAGGTGTAGCGGGAGGGGGGGATGCGGACAATGAGCAGTTCTTC
TRBJ1-1 - TRBV25-1 CASSDGGGGRTEAFF TGTGCCAGCAGTGACGGGGGGGGAGGGAGGACTGAAGCTTTCTTT
TRBJ1-5 - TRBV6-2/TRBV6-3 CASSYSSGQPQHF TGTGCCAGCAGTTATTCCTCGGGTCAGCCCCAGCATTTT
TRBJ1-4 - TRBV6-5 CASRKQGVTNEKLFF TGTGCCAGCAGAAAACAGGGTGTAACTAATGAAAAACTGTTTTTT
TRBJ1-3 TRBD1 TRBV15 CATSIDRGGGNTIYF TGTGCCACCAGCATTGACAGGGGAGGCGGAAACACCATATATTTT
TRBJ2-2 - TRBV6-5 CATARGNTGELFF TGTGCCACGGCGCGGGGGAACACCGGGGAGCTGTTTTTT
TRBJ1-3 - TRBV2 CASRSGGGNTIYF TGTGCCAGCAGATCGGGAGGCGGAAACACCATATATTTT
TRBJ1-3 - TRBV6-5 CASSWGSGGGNTIYF TGTGCCAGCAGTTGGGGATCGGGGGGAGGAAACACCATATATTTT
TRBJ2-5 - TRBV5-1 CASSPGKGTQYF TGCGCCAGCAGCCCCGGGAAAGGGACCCAGTACTTC
TRBJ2-2 TRBD1 TRBV19 CASTRGRGPRTGELFF TGTGCCAGTACTCGAGGAAGGGGGCCTCGAACCGGGGAGCTGTTTTTT
TRBJ1-1 - TRBV4-3 CASSQDRSRSTEAFF TGCGCCAGCAGCCAAGATCGGAGCCGGAGCACTGAAGCTTTCTTT
TRBJ2-5 TRBD2 TRBV28 CASSLRGLAGFETQYF TGTGCCAGCAGTTTGAGGGGACTAGCGGGATTCGAGACCCAGTACTTC
TRBJ1-1 TRBD1 TRBV7-2 CASSFTGTGDSKEAFF TGTGCCAGCAGCTTTACCGGGACAGGGGATTCTAAAGAAGCTTTCTTT
TRBJ2-1 TRBD2 TRBV7-2 CASTRELAGGNEQFF TGTGCCAGCACCCGGGAACTAGCGGGAGGCAATGAGCAGTTCTTC
TRBJ1-5 - TRBV9 CASSVETDQPQHF TGTGCCAGCAGCGTAGAGACAGACCAGCCCCAGCATTTT
TRBJ1-2 TRBD1 TRBV28 CASSSSYPGGPDGYTF TGTGCCAGCAGTTCCTCATACCCAGGGGGCCCGGACGGCTACACCTTC
TRBJ1-1 - TRBV6-6 CASSYSLSDRTTEAFF TGTGCCAGCAGTTACTCGCTTTCGGACAGAACTACTGAAGCTTTCTTT
TRBJ2-5 TRBD1 TRBV6-5 CASSRGQETQYF TGTGCCAGCAGCAGGGGGCAAGAGACCCAGTACTTC
TRBJ1-5 - TRBV9 CASSVDGARNQPQHF TGTGCCAGCAGCGTAGATGGAGCGCGCAATCAGCCCCAGCATTTT
TRBJ1-5 TRBD1 TRBV9 CASSVEGGEQPQHF TGTGCCAGCAGCGTAGAAGGGGGCGAGCAGCCCCAGCATTTT
TRBJ1-1 - TRBV5-4 CASSYRDGQTEAFF TGTGCCAGCAGTTACAGGGACGGGCAGACTGAAGCTTTCTTT
TRBJ2-1 - TRBV5-4 CASSSLRGQSYNEQFF TGTGCCAGCAGCTCCCTCCGTGGACAGTCCTACAATGAGCAGTTCTTC